The table lists the clone carrying this T cell receptor beta chain with a few counts. In the same sample, other DNA sequences code for this CDR3. Measured with immunoSEQ multiplex PCR; TCRdb has only the in-frame clones, and not every one. Of approximately 58,000 clones detected, 96% appear once; the ten largest clones hold approximately 0.073%. V trimming: 0 bases; J trimming: 5 bases; junction bases outside the gene matches: 0. Germline CDR1 is SGHRS and CDR2 is YFSETQ. CDR3 length: 14 amino acids. The sample is drawn from a study of T cells after somatic rescue of genetic block. Sequencing was done on a sample of peripheral blood mononuclear cells (PBMCs). J is TRBJ2-3 and V is TRBV5-1; 10 nucleotides match TRBD2. The receptor comes from a child younger than two. CDR3 DNA sequence: TGCGCCAGCAGCTTGGGACTAGCGGGAGATACGCAGTATTTT. This gives the protein CASSLGLAGDTQYF.